The rows below give T cell receptor beta chains drawn from one sample of a study of regulatory T cells in long-lasting Graves disease. In TCRdb, the multiplex PCR reads were re-called with MiXCR into one record per CDR3 protein. This sample yields about 340,000 distinct CDR3 sequences, of which 15% to 20% are seen a single time; 29% belongs to the top ten. This specimen consisted of peripheral blood mononuclear cells (PBMCs), obtained when the disease was refractory, from a patient treated with antithyroid drugs. Receptors originate from a female donor with Graves disease. Both conserved end residues are part of each CDR3. The D gene is left open where the match is weak. Not every row has a clone size; where given, it reads once, few, many or a size class.

D	J	V	length	size	CDR3	DNA
.	TRBJ2-2	TRBV12-3/TRBV12-4	13	many	CASSQTLTGELFF	TGTGCCAGCAGTCAGACCCTTACAGGGGAGCTGTTTTTT
.	TRBJ1-2	TRBV27	16	many	CASSPGGQLSNYGYTF	TGTGCCAGCAGTCCGGGGGGACAACTATCTAACTATGGCTACACCTTC
TRBD2	TRBJ2-7	TRBV20-1	13	few	CSARDQLAGEQYF	TGCAGTGCTAGAGATCAACTAGCGGGCGAGCAGTACTTC
.	TRBJ2-5	TRBV19	14	.	CASSILGVDETQYF	TGTGCCAGTAGTATTTTGGGCGTAGACGAGACCCAGTACTTC
.	TRBJ1-1	TRBV7-2	13	.	CASIFQTNTEAFF	TGTGCCAGCATCTTTCAGACAAACACTGAAGCTTTCTTT
TRBD1	TRBJ2-1	TRBV24-1	16	.	CATSDGDSLTYNEQFF	TGTGCCACCAGTGATGGGGACAGTCTAACCTACAATGAGCAGTTCTTC
.	TRBJ1-4	TRBV7-2	15	many	CASSLKVATNEKLFF	TGTGCCAGCAGCTTAAAAGTTGCAACTAATGAAAAACTGTTTTTT
TRBD2	TRBJ2-4	TRBV20-1	17	.	CSARDPQGSGGKNIQYF	TGCAGTGCTAGAGACCCCCAAGGAAGCGGGGGGAAAAACATTCAGTACTTC
TRBD1	TRBJ2-2	TRBV12-3/TRBV12-4	14	few	CANGQGVDTGELFF	TGTGCCAATGGACAGGGGGTGGACACCGGGGAGCTGTTTTTT
.	TRBJ1-4	TRBV20-1	14	.	CSAAPRDLAEKLFF	TGCAGTGCCGCTCCCCGGGACCTTGCGGAAAAACTGTTTTTT
.	TRBJ1-5	TRBV19	16	few	CASSIVQGSGNQPQHF	TGTGCCAGTAGTATAGTACAGGGATCCGGCAATCAGCCCCAGCATTTT
.	TRBJ2-7	TRBV27	16	many	CASSLNPGWSSYEQYF	TGTGCCAGCAGTTTAAATCCGGGGTGGAGCTCCTACGAGCAGTACTTC
TRBD2	TRBJ2-2	TRBV5-1	18	.	CASSLGALAGVYTGELFF	TGCGCCAGCAGCTTAGGAGCCCTAGCGGGAGTTTATACCGGGGAGCTGTTTTTT
TRBD2	TRBJ2-7	TRBV7-3	14	many	CASSLTAGGYEQYF	TGTGCCAGCAGCTTAACAGCGGGAGGTTACGAGCAGTACTTC
.	TRBJ2-7	TRBV7-8	12	many	CASSVLNYEQYF	TGTGCCAGCAGCGTACTAAACTACGAGCAGTACTTC
.	TRBJ2-7	TRBV5-8	13	.	CASSFGPPGEQYF	TGTGCCAGCAGCTTCGGCCCCCCGGGGGAGCAGTACTTC
.	TRBJ2-3	TRBV29-1	16	once	CSVWGVVGAFTDTQYF	TGCAGCGTATGGGGGGTTGTCGGGGCGTTCACAGATACGCAGTATTTT